This T cell receptor (beta chain) appears in the sequencing data of a study of post-analysis software for immune sequencing data. Turning to the study itself: Courses of disease covered relapsing-remitting, secondary progressive and progressive-relapsing multiple sclerosis.

This clonotype has a handful of counts. Its antigen is unidentified. TCR beta cDNA libraries included unique molecular identifiers. TCRdb recomputed calls from the PCR reads with MiXCR, one row per CDR3 protein. This table holds hundreds of thousands of distinct CDR3 sequences, roughly three fifths found once. General study results and limits: There were five TRBV segments more frequent in patients than controls, and TRBV5-6, TRBV5-1 and TRBV20-1 were among them. Normalized Chao1 diversity in multiple sclerosis patients fell significantly below that of controls. Clustering by F measure revealed strong co-clustering among samples prepared together in one batch.

V lost 4 bases to trimming and J lost 6 bases, with 22 bases between them. Germline values: CDR1 SGHRS, CDR2 YFSETQ. This CDR3 comprises 16 residues. This receptor was identified in a girl aged 2 to 10 with multiple sclerosis. Specimen: blood. The chain is built from TRBV5-1 and TRBJ1-2; D is possibly TRBD1 (5 bases). The CDR3 is CASSTLGRGGKNGYTF. CDR3 bases: TGCGCCAGCAGCACCCTTGGACGGGGCGGTAAAAATGGCTACACCTTC.